These 25 T cell receptor beta chains came from one sample sequenced in a study of OX40 agonist ivuxolimab in advanced cancers. Only in-frame clones appear in the TCRdb table, and some are missing; sequencing was by immunoSEQ multiplex PCR. The sample yields over 90,000 clones, about 90% seen once. The sequenced sample was CD4+ or CD8+ T cells sorted from blood, obtained in a trial of the OX40 agonist ivuxolimab. These receptor sequences come from an adult with an advanced solid tumor such as melanoma, head and neck, liver or kidney cancer.

V gene TRBV6-5 combines with J gene TRBJ1-2; tentative D call: TRBD1 (5 bases). The CDR3 is made up of 13 amino acids. The V gene lost 5 bases and the J gene lost 4 bases, with 11 bases spanning the gap. The V gene's germline CDR1 is MNHEY and CDR2 SVGAGI. CDR3 sequence (DNA): TGTGCCAGCAGTCCCCAGGGATTCTATGGCTACACCTTC. Translation gives CASSPQGFYGYTF.

V is TRBV30 and J is TRBJ1-1; D gene uncertain. The CDR3 is 13 residues long. V gave up 3 bases and J gave up 5 bases, with 13 bases separating them. Per the germline V gene, CDR1 is GTSNPN and CDR2 is SVGIG (reference sequence). The CDR3 loop is CAWRRMAGTEAFF. CDR3 bases: TGTGCCTGGAGGAGGATGGCAGGTACTGAAGCTTTCTTT.

The chain uses TRBV5-5 and TRBJ2-7; 7 bases are shared with TRBD2. Germline CDR1 SGHKS, CDR2 YYEKEE (reference sequence). The CDR3 consists of 14 residues. V trimming: 0 bases; J trimming: 4 bases; junction bases outside the gene matches: 4. The CDR3 DNA reads TGTGCCAGCAGCTTGGGGAGGGGAGGGTACGAGCAGTACTTC. Protein sequence: CASSLGRGGYEQYF.

This chain connects TRBV7-3 to TRBJ1-2; D gene ambiguous. Germline assignment: CDR1 SGHTA and CDR2 FQGTGA. This CDR3 has 15 residues. V lost 1 base and J lost 6, with 15 bases in between. The CDR3, as DNA: TGTGCCAGCAGCTTAATTTTAGGGAGTGGGAATGGCTACACCTTC. Its protein is CASSLILGSGNGYTF.

The rearrangement links TRBV5-4 to TRBJ2-5; TRBD2 agrees at 7 bases. The germline V gene has CDR1 SGHNT and CDR2 YYREEE (reference sequence). Germline trimming cut 4 bases from V and 3 bases from J; bases unmatched to any gene: 9. This CDR3 contains 15 residues. CDR3 in amino acids: CASSRRMGGEETQYF. Written as DNA, the CDR3 is TGTGCCAGCAGCCGCCGAATGGGAGGGGAAGAGACCCAGTACTTC.

CDR3 in amino acids: CASSFNSGDTEAFF. The CDR3 bases are TGCGCCAGCAGCTTTAACAGTGGGGACACTGAAGCTTTCTTT. This rearrangement joins TRBV5-1 to TRBJ1-1; D gene ambiguous. Trimming removed 2 bases at V and 3 bases at J, with 11 bases between. CDR3 length: 14 amino acids. Germline V gives CDR1 SGHRS, CDR2 YFSETQ.

The chain links TRBV6-1 to TRBJ1-1, with 8 bases aligning to TRBD1. V trimming: 4 bases; J trimming: 4 bases; junction bases outside the gene matches: 8. From germline, CDR1 is MNHNS and CDR2 SASEGT. The CDR3 runs to 15 residues. CDR3 nucleotide sequence: TGTGCCAGCAGTGTCTCTCGAACAGGGGGCACTGAAGCTTTCTTT. This codes for CASSVSRTGGTEAFF.

V and J are TRBV6-5 and TRBJ2-7; D gene unclear. Germline V gene data show CDR1 as MNHEY and CDR2 as SVGAGI. The germline V and J ends were trimmed by 6 bases and 0 bases, with 15 bases remaining between them. The CDR3 is made up of 15 amino acids. The CDR3 region has the DNA TGTGCCAGCAGCCACCGTTTTCTCGGCTCCTACGAGCAGTACTTC. Translating gives CASSHRFLGSYEQYF.

The gene calls are TRBV28 and TRBJ2-1; D gene ambiguous. Germline values: CDR1 MDHEN, CDR2 SYDVKM. Between the trimmed V and J ends, which lost 6 bases and 5 bases, there was a span of 11 bases. This CDR3 contains 13 residues. CDR3 in DNA: TGTGCCAGCAGCGGGTGGCCCCACAATGAGCAGTTCTTC. It specifies CASSGWPHNEQFF.

This chain links TRBV11-2 with TRBJ2-2; D may match TRBD1 or TRBD2 (6 bases each). Germline V gives CDR1 SGHAT, CDR2 FQNNGV. V dropped 2 bases and J dropped 1 base, with 11 bases sitting between them. There are 16 residues in the CDR3. CDR3: CASSLRGGGNTGELFF. CDR3 nucleotides: TGTGCCAGCAGCTTAAGAGGGGGAGGGAACACCGGGGAGCTGTTTTTT.

The chain couples TRBV27 to TRBJ2-1; 13 bases fit TRBD2. Germline CDR1 is MNHEY and CDR2 is SMNVEV (reference sequence). This CDR3 has 16 residues. The trim removed 5 bases at V and 8 bases at J, leaving 9 bases unmatched. CDR3 DNA sequence: TGTGCCAGCAGTGACCTACTAGCGGGAGGGATCTATGAGCAGTTCTTC. Protein product: CASSDLLAGGIYEQFF.

This clone was counted a few times. The chain is built from TRBV5-5 and TRBJ1-1; D gene unclear. Between the trimmed V and J ends, which lost 4 bases and 2 bases, there was a span of 15 bases. The germline gives CDR1 SGHKS, CDR2 YYEKEE (reference sequence). The CDR3 sequence is 15 residues long. CDR3 sequence reads: CASSHPGRENTEAFF. As DNA, the CDR3 is TGTGCCAGCAGCCACCCCGGACGGGAAAACACTGAAGCTTTCTTT.

The gene calls are TRBV2 and TRBJ2-5, with 8 bases aligning to TRBD1. This CDR3 contains 15 residues. Germline V lookup: CDR1 SNHLY, CDR2 FYNNEI. The V and J ends lost 5 bases and 5 bases, in that order; junction bases with no gene match: 10. The CDR3 sequence: CASSPRTGLEETQYF. CDR3 bases: TGTGCCAGCAGTCCCCGGACAGGGTTGGAGGAGACCCAGTACTTC.

In DNA form, the CDR3 reads TGCGCCAGCAGCTTGGTAGCGGGGGCCAATGAGCAGTTCTTC. Protein: CASSLVAGANEQFF. The V and J genes are TRBV5-1 and TRBJ2-1; 9 bases line up with TRBD2. The V gene end was trimmed by 0 bases and the J gene end by 6 bases; junction bases not matched to a gene: 1. CDR3 length equals 14 residues. Germline CDR1 SGHRS, CDR2 YFSETQ.

The gene calls are TRBV2 and TRBJ1-4; no clear D gene. Germline V CDR1 and CDR2: SNHLY, FYNNEI. V shed 3 bases and J shed 8 bases, with 10 bases lying between them. This CDR3 has 13 amino acids. CDR3 region: CASSELEGEKLFF. In DNA form, the CDR3 reads TGTGCCAGCAGTGAGTTGGAGGGAGAAAAACTGTTTTTT.

The chain combines TRBV7-3 with TRBJ1-2; maybe TRBD1 (5 bases). Germline V CDR1 and CDR2: SGHTA, FQGTGA. There are 13 residues in the CDR3. With 5 bases removed from V and 8 bases from J, the gap between germline ends came to 15 bases. This CDR3 is CASSPSGGEGYTF. The CDR3, as DNA: TGTGCCAGCAGCCCTAGCGGGGGTGAGGGCTACACCTTC.

The V gene is TRBV7-8, the J gene TRBJ1-2, with D uncertain. The CDR3 has 14 residues. V lost 6 bases and J 5 bases, leaving 16 bases between the germline ends. Germline-derived CDR1 and CDR2 are SGHVS and FQNEAQ. The CDR3 here is CASSRLVNGYGYTF. The DNA for the CDR3 is TGTGCCAGCAGTCGACTGGTGAATGGGTATGGCTACACCTTC.

The V and J genes are TRBV11-3 and TRBJ2-1; 12 positions agree with TRBD2. Germline V CDR1 and CDR2: SGHNT, YENEEA. J gave up 6 bases and V 4 bases, and 4 bases lay outside the gene matches. This CDR3 has 15 amino acids. DNA of the CDR3: TGTGCCAGCAGCTCCCTAGCGGGGGGGCGCAATGAGCAGTTCTTC. It codes for CASSSLAGGRNEQFF.

The J gene is TRBJ1-3, the V gene TRBV9; no clear D. The germline V gene encodes CDR1 SGDLS and CDR2 YYNGEE. The ends were cut back, 0 bases at V and 0 bases at J, with 1 base in the middle. This CDR3 contains 13 residues. The CDR3 loop is CASSVDSGNTIYF. The CDR3 DNA follows: TGTGCCAGCAGCGTAGACTCTGGAAACACCATATATTTT.

The chain is built from TRBV7-9 and TRBJ2-1; D is possibly TRBD1 (6 bases). V lost 5 bases, J lost 5 bases, and 16 bases lay in between. The CDR3 consists of 15 residues. Germline CDR1 is SEHNR and CDR2 is FQNEAQ (reference sequence). CDR3 in DNA: TGTGCCAGCAGCCAGAGCCCAGGGGCCAACAATGAGCAGTTCTTC. Protein sequence: CASSQSPGANNEQFF.

The chain combines TRBV4-2 with TRBJ2-3, with a possible D match to TRBD2 (6 bases). The CDR3 spans 14 residues. V was trimmed by 0 bases and J by 11 bases, leaving 15 bases between them. Germline V gene lookup returns CDR1 LGHNA and CDR2 YNFKEQ. The CDR3 DNA reads as TGTGCCAGCAGCCAAGATACTTCGGTAGCGGAGCAGTATTTT. This gives the protein CASSQDTSVAEQYF.

The V call is TRBV6-5, the J call TRBJ2-3; weak D call: TRBD2 (6 bases). The CDR3 extends over 15 amino acids. CDR1 is MNHEY and CDR2 is SVGAGI in the germline V gene. V lost 2 bases to trimming and J lost 0 bases, with 9 bases between them. The CDR3 protein is CASSYAGLSTDTQYF. CDR3 nucleotide sequence: TGTGCCAGCAGTTACGCGGGACTTAGCACAGATACGCAGTATTTT.

This rearrangement joins TRBV27 to TRBJ2-5; TRBD2 matches at 9 bases. Germline V CDR1 and CDR2: MNHEY, SMNVEV (reference sequence). This CDR3 is 13 amino acids long. The V and J ends lost 9 bases and 2 bases, in that order; junction bases with no gene match: 4. The CDR3 reads CASAGGRQETQYF. CDR3 nucleotides: TGTGCCAGTGCGGGGGGGCGGCAAGAGACCCAGTACTTC.

The genes are TRBV5-6 and TRBJ1-2, with unresolved D. Per germline, CDR1 SGHDT and CDR2 YYEEEE. Trimming stripped 4 bases from V and 2 bases from J, with 12 bases between. The CDR3 runs 14 residues. The CDR3: CASSPTRSNYGYTF. CDR3 DNA sequence: TGTGCCAGCAGCCCGACCCGGTCAAACTATGGCTACACCTTC.

The chain has TRBV7-9 and TRBJ2-7; possibly TRBD1 for D (5 bases). The CDR3 totals 13 residues. Deletions cut 5 bases from V and 5 bases from J, with 13 bases between. In germline, CDR1 is SEHNR, CDR2 FQNEAQ (reference sequence). The CDR3 protein is CASSQNRNHEQYF. In DNA, the CDR3 is TGTGCCAGCAGCCAGAACAGGAATCACGAGCAGTACTTC.